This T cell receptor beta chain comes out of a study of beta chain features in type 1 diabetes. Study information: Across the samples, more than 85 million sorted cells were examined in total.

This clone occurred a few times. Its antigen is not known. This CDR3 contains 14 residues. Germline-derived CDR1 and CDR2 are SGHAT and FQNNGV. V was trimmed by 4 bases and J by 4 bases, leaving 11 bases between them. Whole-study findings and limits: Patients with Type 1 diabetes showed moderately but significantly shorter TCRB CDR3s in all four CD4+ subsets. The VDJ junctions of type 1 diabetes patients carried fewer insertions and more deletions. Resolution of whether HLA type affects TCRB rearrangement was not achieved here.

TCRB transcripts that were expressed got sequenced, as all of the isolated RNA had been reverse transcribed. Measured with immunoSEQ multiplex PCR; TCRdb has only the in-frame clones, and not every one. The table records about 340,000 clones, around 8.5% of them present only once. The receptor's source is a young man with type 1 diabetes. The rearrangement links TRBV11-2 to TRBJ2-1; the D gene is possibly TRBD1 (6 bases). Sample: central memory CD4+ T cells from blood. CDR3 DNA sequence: TGTGCCAGCAGCTGGAAGACAGGTTACAATGAGCAGTTCTTC. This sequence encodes CASSWKTGYNEQFF.